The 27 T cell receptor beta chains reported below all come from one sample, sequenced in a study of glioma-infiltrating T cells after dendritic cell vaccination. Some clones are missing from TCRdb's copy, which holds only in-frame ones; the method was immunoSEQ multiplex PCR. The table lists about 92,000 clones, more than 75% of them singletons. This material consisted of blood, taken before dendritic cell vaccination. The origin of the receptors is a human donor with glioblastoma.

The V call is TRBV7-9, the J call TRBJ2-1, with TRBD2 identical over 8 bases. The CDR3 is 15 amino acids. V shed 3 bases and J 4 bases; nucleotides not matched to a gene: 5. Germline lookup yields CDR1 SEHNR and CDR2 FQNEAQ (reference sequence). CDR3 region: CASSFGAGGYNEQFF. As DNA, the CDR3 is TGTGCCAGCAGCTTTGGGGCGGGGGGTTACAATGAGCAGTTCTTC.

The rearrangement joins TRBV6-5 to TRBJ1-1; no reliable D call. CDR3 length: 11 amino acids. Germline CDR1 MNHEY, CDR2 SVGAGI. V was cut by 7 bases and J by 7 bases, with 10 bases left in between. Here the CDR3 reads CASTTANEAFF. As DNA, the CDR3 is TGTGCCAGCACCACAGCCAATGAAGCTTTCTTT.

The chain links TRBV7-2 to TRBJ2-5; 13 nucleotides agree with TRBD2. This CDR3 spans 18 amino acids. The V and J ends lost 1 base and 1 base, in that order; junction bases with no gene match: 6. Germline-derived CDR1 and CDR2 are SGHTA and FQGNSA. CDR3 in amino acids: CASSLGGLAGLRQETQYF. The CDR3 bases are TGTGCCAGCAGCTTAGGGGGACTAGCGGGACTCCGCCAAGAGACCCAGTACTTC. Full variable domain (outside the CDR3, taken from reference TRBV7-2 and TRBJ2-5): GAGVSQSPSNKVTEKGKDVELRCDPISGHTALYWYRQSLGQGLEFLIYFQGNSAPDKSGLPSDRFSAERTGGSVSTLTIQRTQQEDSAVYLCASSLGGLAGLRQETQYFGPGTRLLVL.

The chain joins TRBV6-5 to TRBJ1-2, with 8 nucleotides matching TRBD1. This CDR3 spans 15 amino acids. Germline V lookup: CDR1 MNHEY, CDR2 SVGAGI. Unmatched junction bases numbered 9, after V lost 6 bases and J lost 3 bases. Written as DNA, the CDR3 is TGTGCCAGCAGCCGGGGTCCAGGGGGCGACTATGGCTACACCTTC. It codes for CASSRGPGGDYGYTF.

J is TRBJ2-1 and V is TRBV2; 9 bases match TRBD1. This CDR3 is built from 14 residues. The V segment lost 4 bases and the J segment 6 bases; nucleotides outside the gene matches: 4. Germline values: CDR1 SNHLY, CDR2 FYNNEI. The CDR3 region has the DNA TGTGCCAGCAGTGCGACAGGGGGGGGCAATGAGCAGTTCTTC. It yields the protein CASSATGGGNEQFF. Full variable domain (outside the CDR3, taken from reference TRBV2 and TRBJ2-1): EPEVTQTPSHQVTQMGQEVILRCVPISNHLYFYWYRQILGQKVEFLVSFYNNEISEKSEIFDDQFSVERPDGSNFTLKIRSTKLEDSAMYFCASSATGGGNEQFFGPGTRLTVL.

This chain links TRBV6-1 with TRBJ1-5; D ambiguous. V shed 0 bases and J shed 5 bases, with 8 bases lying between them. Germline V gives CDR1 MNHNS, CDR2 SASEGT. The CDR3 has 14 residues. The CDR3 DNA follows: TGTGCCAGCAGTGAAGCGCGGCCCGATCAGCCCCAGCATTTT. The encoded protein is CASSEARPDQPQHF.

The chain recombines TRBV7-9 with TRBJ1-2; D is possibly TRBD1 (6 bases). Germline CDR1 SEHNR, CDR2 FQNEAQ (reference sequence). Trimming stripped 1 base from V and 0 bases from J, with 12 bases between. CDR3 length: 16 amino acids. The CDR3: CASSLDLGGANYGYTF. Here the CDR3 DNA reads TGTGCCAGCAGCTTAGATTTAGGGGGAGCTAACTATGGCTACACCTTC.

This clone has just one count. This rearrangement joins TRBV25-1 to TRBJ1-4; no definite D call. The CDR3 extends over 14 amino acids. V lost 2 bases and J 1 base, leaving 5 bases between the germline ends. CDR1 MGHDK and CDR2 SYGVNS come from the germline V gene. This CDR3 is CASSEPITNEKLFF. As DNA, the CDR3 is TGTGCCAGCAGTGAACCAATAACTAATGAAAAACTGTTTTTT.

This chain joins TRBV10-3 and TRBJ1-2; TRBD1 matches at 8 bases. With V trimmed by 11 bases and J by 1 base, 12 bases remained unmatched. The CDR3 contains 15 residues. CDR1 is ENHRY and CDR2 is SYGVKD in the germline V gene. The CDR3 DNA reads TGTGCCTCTCAAGGTTCGGGACAGGTTAACTATGGCTACACCTTC. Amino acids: CASQGSGQVNYGYTF.

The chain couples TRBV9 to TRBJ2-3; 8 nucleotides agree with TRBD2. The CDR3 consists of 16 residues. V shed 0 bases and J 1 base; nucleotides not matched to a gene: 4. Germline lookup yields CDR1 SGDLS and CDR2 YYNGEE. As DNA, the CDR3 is TGTGCCAGCAGCGTAGCGGGGGGGGTTGGCACAGATACGCAGTATTTT. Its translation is CASSVAGGVGTDTQYF.

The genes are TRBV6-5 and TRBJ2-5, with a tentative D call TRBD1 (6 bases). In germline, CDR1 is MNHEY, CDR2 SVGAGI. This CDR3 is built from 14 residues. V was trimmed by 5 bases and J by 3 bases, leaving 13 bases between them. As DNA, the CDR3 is TGTGCCAGCAGTGCAACAGGGTTAAAAGAGACCCAGTACTTC. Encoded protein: CASSATGLKETQYF.

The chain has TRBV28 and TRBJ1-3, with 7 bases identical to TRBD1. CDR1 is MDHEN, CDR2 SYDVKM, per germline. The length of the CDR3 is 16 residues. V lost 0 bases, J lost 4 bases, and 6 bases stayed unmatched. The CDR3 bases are TGTGCCAGCAGTTTATGGAAGGGGGCGAAAGGAAACACCATATATTTT. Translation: CASSLWKGAKGNTIYF. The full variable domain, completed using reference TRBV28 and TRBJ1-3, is DVKVTQSSRYLVKRTGEKVFLECVQDMDHENMFWYRQDPGLGLRLIYFSYDVKMKEKGDIPEGYSVSREKKERFSLILESASTNQTSMYLCASSLWKGAKGNTIYFGEGSWLTVV.

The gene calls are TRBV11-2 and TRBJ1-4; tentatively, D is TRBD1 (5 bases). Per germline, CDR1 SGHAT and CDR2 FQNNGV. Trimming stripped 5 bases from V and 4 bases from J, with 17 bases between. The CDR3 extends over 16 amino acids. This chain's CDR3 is CASSRHPAGDNEKLFF. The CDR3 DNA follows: TGTGCCAGCAGCCGCCATCCCGCGGGGGATAATGAAAAACTGTTTTTT.

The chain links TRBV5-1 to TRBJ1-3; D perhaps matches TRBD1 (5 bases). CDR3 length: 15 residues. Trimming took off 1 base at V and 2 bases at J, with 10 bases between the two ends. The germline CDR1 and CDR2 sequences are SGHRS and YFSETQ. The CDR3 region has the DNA TGCGCCAGCAGCTTGACGGCAGGGCCTGGAAACACCATATATTTT. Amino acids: CASSLTAGPGNTIYF.

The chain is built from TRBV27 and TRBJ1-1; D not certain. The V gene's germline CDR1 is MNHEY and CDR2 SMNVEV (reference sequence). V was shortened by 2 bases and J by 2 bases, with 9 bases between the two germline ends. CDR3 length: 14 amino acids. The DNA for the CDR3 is TGTGCCAGCAGTTTAACTGGGAGAAACACTGAAGCTTTCTTT. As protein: CASSLTGRNTEAFF.

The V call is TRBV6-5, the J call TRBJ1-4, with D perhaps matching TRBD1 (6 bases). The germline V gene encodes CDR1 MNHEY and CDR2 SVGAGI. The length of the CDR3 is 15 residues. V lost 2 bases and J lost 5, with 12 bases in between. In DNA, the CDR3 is TGTGCCAGCAGTTACGGGCAGGGGTGGAATGAAAAACTGTTTTTT. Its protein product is CASSYGQGWNEKLFF.

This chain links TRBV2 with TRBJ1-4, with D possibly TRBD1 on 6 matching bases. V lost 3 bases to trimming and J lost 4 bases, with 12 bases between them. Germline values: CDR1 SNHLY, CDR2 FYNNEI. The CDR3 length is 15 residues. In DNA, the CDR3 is TGTGCCAGCAGTGAGGGGACACTGATTAATGAAAAACTGTTTTTT. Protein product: CASSEGTLINEKLFF. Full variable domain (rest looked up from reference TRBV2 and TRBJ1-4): EPEVTQTPSHQVTQMGQEVILRCVPISNHLYFYWYRQILGQKVEFLVSFYNNEISEKSEIFDDQFSVERPDGSNFTLKIRSTKLEDSAMYFCASSEGTLINEKLFFGSGTQLSVL.

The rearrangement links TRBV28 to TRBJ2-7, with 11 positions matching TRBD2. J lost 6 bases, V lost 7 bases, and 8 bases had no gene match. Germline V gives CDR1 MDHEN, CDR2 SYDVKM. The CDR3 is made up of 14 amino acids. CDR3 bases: TGTGCCAGCATAAATAGCGGGAGGGAGGGCGAGCAGTACTTC. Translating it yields CASINSGREGEQYF.

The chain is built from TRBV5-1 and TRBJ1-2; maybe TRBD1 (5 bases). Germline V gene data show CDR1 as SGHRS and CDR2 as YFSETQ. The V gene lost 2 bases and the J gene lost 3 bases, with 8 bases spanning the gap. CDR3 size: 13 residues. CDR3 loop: CASSFDRDYGYTF. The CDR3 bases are TGCGCCAGCAGCTTCGACAGAGACTATGGCTACACCTTC.

CDR3 DNA: TGTGCCAGTAGTATAGCCGACACCAACTATGGCTACACCTTC. Its translation is CASSIADTNYGYTF. This chain links TRBV19 with TRBJ1-2; D gene ambiguous. The CDR3 length is 14 residues. The ends were cut back, 1 base at V and 2 bases at J, with 8 bases in the middle. Germline values: CDR1 LNHDA, CDR2 SQIVND (reference sequence).

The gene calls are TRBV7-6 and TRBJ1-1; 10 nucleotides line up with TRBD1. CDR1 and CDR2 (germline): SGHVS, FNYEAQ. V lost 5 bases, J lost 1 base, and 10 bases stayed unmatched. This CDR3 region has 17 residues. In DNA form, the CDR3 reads TGTGCCAGCAGCCCCGCGGGACAGGGGTTCAAGAACACTGAAGCTTTCTTT. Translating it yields CASSPAGQGFKNTEAFF. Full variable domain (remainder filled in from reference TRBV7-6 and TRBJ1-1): GAGVSQSPRYKVTKRGQDVALRCDPISGHVSLYWYRQALGQGPEFLTYFNYEAQQDKSGLPNDRFSAERPEGSISTLTIQRTEQRDSAMYRCASSPAGQGFKNTEAFFGQGTRLTVV.

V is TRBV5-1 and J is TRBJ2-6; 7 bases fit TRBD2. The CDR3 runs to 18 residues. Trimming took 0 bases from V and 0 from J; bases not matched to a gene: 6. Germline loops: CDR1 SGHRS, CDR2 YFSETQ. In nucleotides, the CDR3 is TGCGCCAGCAGCTTGGTGCAGGGAGGGACCTCTGGGGCCAACGTCCTGACTTTC. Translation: CASSLVQGGTSGANVLTF.

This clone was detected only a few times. CDR3 nucleotides: TGTGCCAGCAGTTACGACAGAACTGGAAACACCATATATTTT. It codes for CASSYDRTGNTIYF. The chain has TRBV6-6 and TRBJ1-3; tentative D call: TRBD1 (5 bases). The germline V and J ends were trimmed by 2 bases and 2 bases, with 7 bases remaining between them. The germline V gene has CDR1 MNHNY and CDR2 SVGAGI (reference sequence). CDR3 length: 14 amino acids.

CDR3 sequence reads: CASSLGLGAPNAYEQYF. The CDR3 region has the DNA TGTGCCAGCAGCTTAGGTTTGGGGGCTCCGAACGCCTACGAGCAGTACTTC. J is TRBJ2-7 and V is TRBV7-6; tentative D call: TRBD1 (6 bases). CDR1 is SGHVS, CDR2 FNYEAQ, per germline. Trimming shortened V by 1 base and J by 2 bases, and 18 bases separated the two germline ends. The CDR3 runs 17 residues.

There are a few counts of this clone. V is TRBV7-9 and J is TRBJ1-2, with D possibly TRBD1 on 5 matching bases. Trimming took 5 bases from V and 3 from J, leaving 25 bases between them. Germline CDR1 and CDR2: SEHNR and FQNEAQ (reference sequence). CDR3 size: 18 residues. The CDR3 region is CASSLMGLKGWRDYGYTF. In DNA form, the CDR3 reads TGTGCCAGCAGCCTAATGGGGCTAAAGGGTTGGAGGGACTATGGCTACACCTTC.

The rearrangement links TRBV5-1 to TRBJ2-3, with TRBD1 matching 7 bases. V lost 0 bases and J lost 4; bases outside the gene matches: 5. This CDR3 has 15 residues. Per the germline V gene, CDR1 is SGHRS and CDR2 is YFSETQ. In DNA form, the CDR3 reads TGCGCCAGCAGCTTGGGAGGGGGCGAGGCAGATACGCAGTATTTT. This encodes CASSLGGGEADTQYF.

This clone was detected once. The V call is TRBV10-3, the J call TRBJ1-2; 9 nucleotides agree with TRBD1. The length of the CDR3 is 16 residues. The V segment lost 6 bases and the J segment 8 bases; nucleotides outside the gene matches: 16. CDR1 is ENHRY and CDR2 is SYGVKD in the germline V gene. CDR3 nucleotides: TGTGCCATCAGCGACCCGGGACAGGGAGGAGTGGGGGGCTACACCTTC. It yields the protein CAISDPGQGGVGGYTF.